The 27 T cell receptor beta chains reported below all come from one sample, sequenced in a study of cytomegalovirus exposure and HLA in healthy donors. Data came from immunoSEQ multiplex PCR; TCRdb stores just in-frame clones and leaves some out. The table lists fewer than 200,000 clones, approximately 81% of them singletons. Material for sequencing was PBMCs. These TCRs come from a man younger than 35 in good health and CMV-seropositive.

The chain uses TRBV5-6 and TRBJ2-1; TRBD2 agrees at 11 bases. The CDR3 runs 15 residues. CDR1 SGHDT and CDR2 YYEEEE come from the germline V gene. With V trimmed by 2 bases and J by 9 bases, 7 bases remained unmatched. The CDR3 loop reads CASSFTSGRVAEQFF. The CDR3 DNA reads TGTGCCAGCAGCTTTACTAGCGGGAGAGTCGCTGAGCAGTTCTTC.

V gene TRBV9 combines with J gene TRBJ1-2; D gene unclear. This CDR3 is 13 amino acids long. Trimming left V 0 bases short and J 3 bases short, with 6 bases between. Germline V lookup: CDR1 SGDLS, CDR2 YYNGEE. CDR3 region: CASSVGGHYGYTF. CDR3 sequence (DNA): TGTGCCAGCAGCGTAGGAGGGCACTATGGCTACACCTTC.

About this clone itself: Other nucleotide sequences in the sample specify the same CDR3. The chain has TRBV7-2 and TRBJ1-1; D possibly corresponds to TRBD1 (5 bases). The V and J ends lost 1 base and 5 bases respectively, with 8 bases between them. There are 13 residues in the CDR3. The V gene's germline CDR1 is SGHTA and CDR2 FQGNSA. CDR3 coding DNA: TGTGCCAGCAGCTTAGGGGGGGGTACTGAAGCTTTCTTT. It yields the protein CASSLGGGTEAFF.

CDR3 sequence: CASSESPGGNQPQHF. Written as DNA, the CDR3 is TGTGCCAGCAGTGAGTCCCCCGGGGGGAATCAGCCCCAGCATTTT. This chain connects TRBV6-1 to TRBJ1-5, with a tentative D call TRBD1 (5 bases). With 3 bases removed from V and 4 bases from J, the gap between germline ends came to 13 bases. CDR1 MNHNS and CDR2 SASEGT come from the germline V gene. CDR3 length equals 15 residues.

V usage is TRBV4-1 and J usage is TRBJ2-2; 15 nucleotides align to TRBD2. V lost 6 bases and J lost 1; bases outside the gene matches: 9. CDR3 length equals 19 residues. Looked up from germline, CDR1 is MGHRA and CDR2 is YSYEKL. CDR3 in DNA: TGCGCCAGCAGGTCTCCGGGACTAGCGGGAGGTCGGAACACCGGGGAGCTGTTTTTT. Translating it yields CASRSPGLAGGRNTGELFF.

The CDR3 sequence: CASSEGRRGALYNEQFF. The CDR3 bases are TGTGCCAGCAGTGAAGGTCGGCGGGGTGCACTCTACAATGAGCAGTTCTTC. This rearrangement joins TRBV2 to TRBJ2-1; TRBD2 is a possible D gene (6 bases). V was cut by 1 base and J by 3 bases, with 16 bases left in between. This CDR3 region has 17 residues. Germline V lookup: CDR1 SNHLY, CDR2 FYNNEI.

V is TRBV9 and J is TRBJ1-6; D may be TRBD1 (5 bases). CDR1 is SGDLS and CDR2 is YYNGEE in the germline V gene. V gave up 3 bases and J gave up 8 bases, with 15 bases separating them. The CDR3 spans 15 residues. The CDR3 protein is CASSEGLEVDSPLHF. The CDR3 bases are TGTGCCAGCAGCGAGGGACTGGAAGTAGATTCACCCCTCCACTTT.

The V gene is TRBV9, the J gene TRBJ2-3; 14 bases agree with TRBD2. The CDR3 is 17 amino acids. Per the germline V gene, CDR1 is SGDLS and CDR2 is YYNGEE. The J segment lost 1 base and the V segment lost 4 bases, leaving 5 bases of the junction unmatched. The CDR3 here is CASSLGLAGGGTDTQYF. CDR3 bases: TGTGCCAGCAGCCTCGGACTAGCGGGGGGCGGCACAGATACGCAGTATTTT. Full variable domain (missing parts from reference TRBV9 and TRBJ2-3): DSGVTQTPKHLITATGQRVTLRCSPRSGDLSVYWYQQSLDQGLQFLIQYYNGEERAKGNILERFSAQQFPDLHSELNLSSLELGDSALYFCASSLGLAGGGTDTQYFGPGTRLTVL.

The CDR3 nucleotides read TGTGCCAGCAGCCAAGTAGTTTCAGGGATGAACACTGAAGCTTTCTTT. It yields the protein CASSQVVSGMNTEAFF. The chain couples TRBV4-2 to TRBJ1-1, with D possibly matching TRBD1 (5 bases). The CDR3 totals 16 residues. V was pared by 1 base and J by 0 bases, with 12 bases between. Germline CDR1 is LGHNA and CDR2 is YNFKEQ.

The chain has TRBV10-3 and TRBJ1-1; a possible D gene is TRBD1 (6 bases). The CDR3 sequence is 15 residues long. Trimming stripped 2 bases from V and 4 bases from J, with 14 bases between. Germline V lookup: CDR1 ENHRY, CDR2 SYGVKD. CDR3 nucleotides: TGTGCCATCAGTGAGAAGGGGGGGATCCGCACTGAAGCTTTCTTT. It yields the protein CAISEKGGIRTEAFF.

This chain uses TRBV5-1 with TRBJ2-3; D gene ambiguous. This CDR3 is built from 13 residues. With 4 bases removed from V and 5 bases from J, the gap between germline ends came to 11 bases. Germline CDR1 and CDR2: SGHRS and YFSETQ. The CDR3: CASSPQRGDTQYF. The DNA of the CDR3 is TGCGCCAGCAGCCCCCAGAGAGGAGATACGCAGTATTTT.

The chain is built from TRBV29-1 and TRBJ2-7; perhaps TRBD1 as D (5 bases). This CDR3 contains 12 residues. CDR1 is SQVTM and CDR2 is ANQGSEA in the germline V gene. V was clipped by 2 bases and J by 3 bases, with 8 bases between them. CDR3 coding DNA: TGCAGCGTTGAAATCGACAGCTACGAGCAGTACTTC. It is translated as CSVEIDSYEQYF.

The chain recombines TRBV11-1 with TRBJ2-7, with 9 positions matching TRBD2. Germline assignment: CDR1 SGHAT and CDR2 FQDESV (reference sequence). The CDR3 has 14 amino acids. V lost 5 bases, J lost 4 bases, and 6 bases stayed unmatched. CDR3 loop: CASSPGLAAYEQYF. CDR3 nucleotide sequence: TGTGCCAGCAGCCCGGGACTAGCCGCATACGAGCAGTACTTC.

The rearrangement joins TRBV28 to TRBJ2-4; a weak D match, TRBD2 (6 bases). Germline V lookup: CDR1 MDHEN, CDR2 SYDVKM. This CDR3 is built from 15 residues. V was clipped by 2 bases and J by 9 bases, with 17 bases between them. The CDR3 protein is CASSLGFYRRGIQYF. The CDR3, as DNA: TGTGCCAGCAGTTTAGGGTTCTACAGGAGGGGCATTCAGTACTTC.

The chain carries TRBV4-2 and TRBJ1-5; D ambiguous. Germline-derived CDR1 and CDR2 are LGHNA and YNFKEQ. Trimming stripped 1 base from V and 4 bases from J, with 5 bases between. This CDR3 comprises 13 residues. Here the CDR3 reads CASSQGTNQPQHF. In DNA form, the CDR3 reads TGTGCCAGCAGCCAAGGGACTAATCAGCCCCAGCATTTT.

This chain joins TRBV28 and TRBJ1-1; D is unclear. The CDR3 runs to 12 residues. V shed 7 bases and J shed 6 bases, with 12 bases lying between them. The germline V gene has CDR1 MDHEN and CDR2 SYDVKM. CDR3 sequence (DNA): TGTGCCAGCAAATCGCCAGTCCCTGAAGCTTTCTTT. Translation gives CASKSPVPEAFF.

V usage is TRBV5-1 and J usage is TRBJ1-4, with a tentative D call TRBD1 (5 bases). CDR3 length: 14 residues. Germline V gene sequence: CDR1 SGHRS, CDR2 YFSETQ. V was trimmed by 4 bases and J by 3 bases, leaving 10 bases between them. The CDR3 here is CASSMTGANEKLFF. CDR3 in DNA: TGCGCCAGCAGCATGACGGGGGCTAATGAAAAACTGTTTTTT.

This clone turned up a few times. The genes are TRBV7-9 and TRBJ1-2; TRBD1 aligns across 9 bases. The junction had 10 bases not matched to a gene; V was cut back by 5 bases and J by 6 bases. The V gene's germline CDR1 is SEHNR and CDR2 FQNEAQ (reference sequence). The CDR3 is 15 residues long. CDR3 DNA: TGTGCCAGCAGCCAATTACAGGGGGCAGTCGATGGCTACACCTTC. Its translation is CASSQLQGAVDGYTF.

This chain joins TRBV5-1 and TRBJ1-2, with D uncertain. The CDR3 covers 15 residues. V shed 2 bases and J shed 0 bases, with 11 bases lying between them. Germline V CDR1 and CDR2: SGHRS, YFSETQ. In nucleotides, the CDR3 is TGCGCCAGCAGCTTAACCGGGAAGCCTAACTATGGCTACACCTTC. Translation gives CASSLTGKPNYGYTF.

The chain combines TRBV27 with TRBJ2-1, with 8 bases that match TRBD1. Germline V lookup: CDR1 MNHEY, CDR2 SMNVEV (reference sequence). The junction had 7 bases not matched to a gene; V was cut back by 5 bases and J by 16 bases. This CDR3 has 11 residues. CDR3 region: CASSPGTGRFF. The DNA of the CDR3 is TGTGCCAGCAGTCCCGGGACAGGTCGCTTCTTC.

This clone was found once. The chain links TRBV9 to TRBJ1-3, with 7 bases lining up with TRBD1. Germline-derived CDR1 and CDR2 are SGDLS and YYNGEE. CDR3 size: 16 residues. Trimming took 0 bases from V and 0 from J; bases not matched to a gene: 3. The CDR3 sequence is CASSVEGQLSGNTIYF. CDR3 bases: TGTGCCAGCAGCGTAGAGGGACAGCTCTCTGGAAACACCATATATTTT.

The chain has TRBV11-3 and TRBJ1-1; D not resolved. Germline CDR1 reads SGHNT; CDR2 reads YENEEA. The CDR3 has 11 residues. V shed 1 base and J shed 7 bases, with 4 bases lying between them. CDR3 sequence: CASSLVSEAFF. CDR3 DNA: TGTGCCAGCAGCTTAGTCAGTGAAGCTTTCTTT.

The chain recombines TRBV28 with TRBJ2-5; 7 bases are a match to TRBD1. The junction had 9 bases not matched to a gene; V was cut back by 5 bases and J by 3 bases. Germline V gives CDR1 MDHEN, CDR2 SYDVKM. This CDR3 is built from 15 residues. In DNA form, the CDR3 reads TGTGCCAGCAGTAACAGGGGCGCCAGGGAAGAGACCCAGTACTTC. Its translation: CASSNRGAREETQYF.

This chain joins TRBV14 and TRBJ1-4; 9 bases agree with TRBD1. The V gene's germline CDR1 is SGHDN and CDR2 FVKESK. Germline trimming cut 5 bases from V and 7 bases from J; bases unmatched to any gene: 8. The CDR3 loop spans 15 amino acids. CDR3 in amino acids: CASSTHRGRGEKLFF. The CDR3 coding sequence is TGTGCCAGCAGCACTCACAGGGGGCGGGGTGAAAAACTGTTTTTT.

The chain has TRBV29-1 and TRBJ2-3; 8 bases match TRBD2. J was trimmed by 3 bases and V by 7 bases; bases with no gene match: 3. The V gene's germline CDR1 is SQVTM and CDR2 ANQGSEA. The CDR3 totals 12 residues. The DNA for the CDR3 is TGCAGCGCCGGGGGGGGGACAGATACGCAGTATTTT. Residues: CSAGGGTDTQYF.

The CDR3 DNA is TGTGCCAGCTCACGCGGGGGGGCCTTGGAAGAGACCCAGTACTTC. Protein: CASSRGGALEETQYF. This chain connects TRBV18 to TRBJ2-5; TRBD2 matches at 9 bases. V was pared by 4 bases and J by 3 bases, with 6 bases of the junction left unmatched. The germline gives CDR1 KGHSH, CDR2 LQKENI. CDR3 length: 15 residues.

J is TRBJ2-7 and V is TRBV12-2; the table names TRBD1, a call not compared with the DNA. TRBV12-2 counts as a pseudogene. This CDR3 is built from 17 residues. In nucleotides, the CDR3 is TGTGCAAGTCGCCCCCCGCCCCCCGGGACAGTGAACTACGAGCAGTACTTC. Translated: CASRPPPPGTVNYEQYF.